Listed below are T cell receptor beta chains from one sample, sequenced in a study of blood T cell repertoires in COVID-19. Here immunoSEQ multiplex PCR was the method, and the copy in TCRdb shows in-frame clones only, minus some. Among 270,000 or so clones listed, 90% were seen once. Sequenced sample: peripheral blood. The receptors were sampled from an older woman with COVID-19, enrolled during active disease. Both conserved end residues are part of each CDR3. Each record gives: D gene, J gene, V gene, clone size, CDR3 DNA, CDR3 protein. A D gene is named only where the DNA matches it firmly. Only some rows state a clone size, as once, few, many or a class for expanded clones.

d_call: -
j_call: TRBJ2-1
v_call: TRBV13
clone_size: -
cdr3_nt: TGTGCCAGCACCTCAGACTCCCTATACAATGAGCAGTTCTTC
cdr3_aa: CASTSDSLYNEQFF

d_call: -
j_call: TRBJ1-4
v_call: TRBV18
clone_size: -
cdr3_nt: TGTGCCAGCTCACCCAAGGATGAGGCAAAACTGTTTTTT
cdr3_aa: CASSPKDEAKLFF

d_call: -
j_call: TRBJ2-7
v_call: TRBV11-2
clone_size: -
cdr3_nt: TGTGCCAGCAGCTTAAGCAGGCAGGGCGAGCAGTACTTC
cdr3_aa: CASSLSRQGEQYF

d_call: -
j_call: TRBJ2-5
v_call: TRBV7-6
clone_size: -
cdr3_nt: TGTGCCAGCAGCTTAGTAAACGATCTACAAGAGACCCAGTACTTC
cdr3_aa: CASSLVNDLQETQYF

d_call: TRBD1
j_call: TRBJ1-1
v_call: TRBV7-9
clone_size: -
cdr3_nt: TGTGCCAGCACCATCGACAGGGGAGACACTGAAGCTTTCTTT
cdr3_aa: CASTIDRGDTEAFF

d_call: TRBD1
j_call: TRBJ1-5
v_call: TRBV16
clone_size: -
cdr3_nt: TGTGCCAGCAGCCACAGGGGGGAGTCCGATCAGCCCCAGCATTTT
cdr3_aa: CASSHRGESDQPQHF

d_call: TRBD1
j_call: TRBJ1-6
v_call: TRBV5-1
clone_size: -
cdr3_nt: TGCGCCAGCCGGATCCTTCCCGGGACAGCCCGTAATCAGTATAATTCACCCCTCCACTTT
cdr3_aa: CASRILPGTARNQYNSPLHF

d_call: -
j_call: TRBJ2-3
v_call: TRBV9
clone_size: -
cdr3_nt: TGTGCCAGCAGCCCGCGGGCGGGGAACACAGATACGCAGTATTTT
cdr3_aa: CASSPRAGNTDTQYF

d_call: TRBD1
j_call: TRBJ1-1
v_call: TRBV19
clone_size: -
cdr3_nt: TGTGCCAGTAGTATAAAGGGACAGGGGTTCAACACTGAAGCTTTCTTT
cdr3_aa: CASSIKGQGFNTEAFF

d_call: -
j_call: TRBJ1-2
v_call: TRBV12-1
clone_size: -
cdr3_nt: TGTGCCAGCAGCTGCAGCGACAGGGAGAGGTATGGCTACACCTTC
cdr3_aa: CASSCSDRERYGYTF

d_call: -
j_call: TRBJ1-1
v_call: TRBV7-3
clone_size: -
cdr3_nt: TGTGCCAGCAGCTTAATTGGGACACCTGGAATTGAAGCTTTCTTT
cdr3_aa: CASSLIGTPGIEAFF

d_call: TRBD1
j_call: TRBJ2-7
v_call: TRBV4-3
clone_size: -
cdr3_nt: TGCGCCAGCAGCCAAGATTTCGCAGGGGGCTACGAGCAGTACTTC
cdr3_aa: CASSQDFAGGYEQYF

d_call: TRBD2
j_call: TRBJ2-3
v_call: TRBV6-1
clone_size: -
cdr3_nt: TGTGCCAGCGCGTGGGCGGGGGAGAGCACAGATACGCAGTATTTT
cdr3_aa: CASAWAGESTDTQYF

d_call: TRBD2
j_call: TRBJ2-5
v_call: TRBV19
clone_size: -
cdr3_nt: TGTGCCAGTAGTTTAGTATTCAGCGGGGGAGAGACCCAGTACTTC
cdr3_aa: CASSLVFSGGETQYF

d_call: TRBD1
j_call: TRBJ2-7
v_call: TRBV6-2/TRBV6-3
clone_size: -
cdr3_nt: TGTGCCAGCAGCCATAAAATGAACAGGGGGCGGACTTCCTACGAGCAGTACTTC
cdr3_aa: CASSHKMNRGRTSYEQYF

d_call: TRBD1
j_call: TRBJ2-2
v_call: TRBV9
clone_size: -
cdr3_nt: TGTGCCAGCAGGGGGAGGACAGGGTCGACCGGGGAGCTGTTTTTT
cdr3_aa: CASRGRTGSTGELFF

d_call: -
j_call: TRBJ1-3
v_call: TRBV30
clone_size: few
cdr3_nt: TGTGCCTGGAGTAAGGCAGGGGCTGGAAACACCATATATTTT
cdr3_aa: CAWSKAGAGNTIYF

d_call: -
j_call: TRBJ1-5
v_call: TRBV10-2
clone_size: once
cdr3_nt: TGCGCCAGCAGCGCCCCGGGTTTGGGTCAGCCCCAGCATTTT
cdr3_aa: CASSAPGLGQPQHF

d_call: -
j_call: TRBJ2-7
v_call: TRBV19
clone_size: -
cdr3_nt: TGTGCCAGTAGCAGTACAGGGTCCATTTCCTACGAGCAGTACTTC
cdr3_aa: CASSSTGSISYEQYF

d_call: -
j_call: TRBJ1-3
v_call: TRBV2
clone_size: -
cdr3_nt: TGTGCCAGCAGTGAAGGTATAGGGGCGGCTGGAAACACCATATATTTT
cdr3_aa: CASSEGIGAAGNTIYF